The T cell receptor (beta chain) described here comes from a study of CD8+CD57+ T cells in acquired aplastic anemia. Study-level information: The average for DNA from sorted CD4+ and CD8+ cells was 2.5 to 4 ug. CD4+ cell libraries from healthy donors averaged approximately 9.8 million reads. Study-level results: Patients and controls shared some 29 CD8+ CDR3 sequences, which appeared highly expressed in patients and within their immunodominant clones. CD8+ Simpson's diversity in patients was not significantly different from that in controls.

Worth noting for this clonotype: Antigen specificity is unknown.

The study profiled TCR beta VDJ and CDR3 using genomic DNA as template. TCRdb processed the reads anew with MiXCR; each CDR3 protein has one entry. This repertoire shows approximately 200,000 distinct CDR3 sequences, approximately 49% found once; its top ten account for approximately 15%. CDR1 WSHSY and CDR2 SAAADI come from the germline V gene. This CDR3 has 12 residues. Trimming took off 3 bases at V and 2 bases at J, with 5 bases between the two ends. The TCR was taken from a human donor in good health, serving as a control. This rearrangement joins TRBV10-2 to TRBJ2-7; D gene ambiguous. What was sequenced was sorted CD4+, CD8+, or CD8+CD57+ T cells (not recorded which) from PBMCs. CDR3 region: CASSDRTYEQYF. The CDR3 DNA reads as TGCGCCAGCAGTGACAGGACCTACGAGCAGTACTTC.